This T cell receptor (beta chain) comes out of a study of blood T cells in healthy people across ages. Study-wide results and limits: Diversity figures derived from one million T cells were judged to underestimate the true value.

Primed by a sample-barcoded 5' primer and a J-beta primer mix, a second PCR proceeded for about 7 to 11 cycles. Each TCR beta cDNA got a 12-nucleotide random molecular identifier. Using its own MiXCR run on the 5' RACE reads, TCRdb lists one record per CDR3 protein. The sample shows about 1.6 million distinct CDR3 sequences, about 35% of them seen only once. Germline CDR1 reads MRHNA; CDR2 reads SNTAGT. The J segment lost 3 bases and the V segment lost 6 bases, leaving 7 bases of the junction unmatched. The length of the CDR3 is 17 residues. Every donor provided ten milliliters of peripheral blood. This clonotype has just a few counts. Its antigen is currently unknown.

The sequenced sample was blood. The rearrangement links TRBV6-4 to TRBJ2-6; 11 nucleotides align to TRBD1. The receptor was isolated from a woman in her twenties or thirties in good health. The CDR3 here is CASSAGTGGGGANVLTF. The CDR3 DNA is TGTGCCAGCAGCGCTGGGACAGGGGGAGGTGGGGCCAACGTCCTGACTTTC.